A single sample is the source of the 27 T cell receptor beta chains below, sequenced in a study of vaccination effects on CD4 cells after COVID-19. Their cognate antigens are unknown. After expansion with viral peptide pools in the ViraFEST assay, antigen-specific CD4+ T cells were sequenced. Researchers isolated CD4+ T cells once about eleven days of culture had elapsed. Vaccine recipients, nucleocapsid antibody negative, had no prior SARS-CoV-2 infection. Clones were sequenced by immunoSEQ multiplex PCR, and TCRdb holds only the in-frame ones, with some missing. The table includes 68,000 or so clones, about four fifths detected once. The sequenced sample was CD4+ T cells from PBMCs cultured with SARS-CoV-2 spike peptides, obtained before COVID-19 vaccination. The receptors come from a human donor who received a COVID-19 vaccine.

This rearrangement joins TRBV13 to TRBJ1-5; 8 nucleotides line up with TRBD1. CDR1 and CDR2 (germline): PRHDT, FYEKMQ (reference sequence). The CDR3 contains 18 residues. V shed 4 bases, J shed 1 base, and the junction held 12 bases outside the gene matches. This CDR3 reads CASSSVGQGHWSNQPQHF. CDR3 in DNA: TGTGCCAGCAGCTCAGTCGGACAGGGCCACTGGAGCAATCAGCCCCAGCATTTT.

V usage is TRBV9 and J usage is TRBJ2-6, with D hard to call. This CDR3 comprises 15 residues. The germline V and J ends were trimmed by 0 bases and 2 bases, with 6 bases remaining between them. Germline V gene sequence: CDR1 SGDLS, CDR2 YYNGEE. Written as DNA, the CDR3 is TGTGCCAGCAGCGTAGCCGGACCTGGGGCCAACGTCCTGACTTTC. Encoded protein: CASSVAGPGANVLTF. Drawing the rest from reference TRBV9 and TRBJ2-6, the complete variable domain is DSGVTQTPKHLITATGQRVTLRCSPRSGDLSVYWYQQSLDQGLQFLIQYYNGEERAKGNILERFSAQQFPDLHSELNLSSLELGDSALYFCASSVAGPGANVLTFGAGSRLTVL.

This chain joins TRBV5-4 and TRBJ2-3; 14 positions match TRBD2. The V and J ends lost 4 bases and 4 bases, in that order; junction bases with no gene match: 11. There are 18 residues in the CDR3. The V gene's germline CDR1 is SGHNT and CDR2 YYREEE (reference sequence). The CDR3 nucleotides read TGTGCCAGCAGCCTAGGGACTAGCGGGGGCCCCCATTCAGATACGCAGTATTTT. It yields the protein CASSLGTSGGPHSDTQYF.

The J gene is TRBJ2-2, the V gene TRBV7-3; 9 positions match TRBD1. The junction had 4 bases not matched to a gene; V was cut back by 6 bases and J by 5 bases. This CDR3 comprises 14 residues. The germline V gene encodes CDR1 SGHTA and CDR2 FQGTGA. DNA for the CDR3: TGTGCCAGCAGTGATGACAGGGGGACCGGGGAGCTGTTTTTT. Its protein is CASSDDRGTGELFF.

The chain combines TRBV28 with TRBJ1-1, with D perhaps matching TRBD1 (5 bases). The germline V gene has CDR1 MDHEN and CDR2 SYDVKM. The CDR3 is made up of 13 amino acids. V was pared by 10 bases and J by 4 bases, with 16 bases between. The CDR3 region has the DNA TGTGCCACCCTACAGGTTCTAGGCACTGAAGCTTTCTTT. Protein product: CATLQVLGTEAFF.

V is TRBV2 and J is TRBJ1-2; D is undetermined. From germline, CDR1 is SNHLY and CDR2 FYNNEI. Trimming left V 7 bases short and J 4 bases short, with 16 bases between. The length of the CDR3 is 14 residues. Here the CDR3 reads CASIPQRVSYGYTF. In DNA, the CDR3 is TGTGCCAGCATTCCCCAAAGGGTCTCCTATGGCTACACCTTC.

This sequence joins TRBV6-1 and TRBJ1-1; D remains ambiguous. Germline V gene sequence: CDR1 MNHNS, CDR2 SASEGT. The CDR3 is 14 amino acids. The germline V and J ends were trimmed by 2 bases and 3 bases, with 10 bases remaining between them. The CDR3 DNA follows: TGTGCCAGCAGTGAACTGATGGGAGACACTGAAGCTTTCTTT. Protein sequence: CASSELMGDTEAFF.

The gene calls are TRBV15 and TRBJ2-3; 7 bases agree with TRBD2. From germline, CDR1 is LNHNV and CDR2 YYDKDF (reference sequence). The V and J ends lost 6 bases and 5 bases, in that order; junction bases with no gene match: 11. This CDR3 contains 15 residues. The CDR3 protein is CATRAGAGVRDTQYF. The DNA for the CDR3 is TGTGCCACCAGGGCTGGTGCGGGGGTGAGAGATACGCAGTATTTT. Supplemented by reference TRBV15 and TRBJ2-3, the full variable domain reads DAMVIQNPRYQVTQFGKPVTLSCSQTLNHNVMYWYQQKSSQAPKLLFHYYDKDFNNEADTPDNFQSRRPNTSFCFLDIRSPGLGDTAMYLCATRAGAGVRDTQYFGPGTRLTVL.

V usage is TRBV18 and J usage is TRBJ2-1, with D uncertain. The CDR3 loop spans 17 amino acids. V was pared by 4 bases and J by 0 bases, with 16 bases between. The V gene's germline CDR1 is KGHSH and CDR2 LQKENI. The DNA of the CDR3 is TGTGCCAGCTCACATCTACCCCCATTCCGCTCCTACAATGAGCAGTTCTTC. It yields the protein CASSHLPPFRSYNEQFF.

J is TRBJ2-6 and V is TRBV12-5; D call uncertain. Trimming removed 6 bases from V and 1 base from J, with 4 bases in between. Germline CDR1 LGHNT, CDR2 FRNRAP. This CDR3 contains 13 residues. CDR3 in amino acids: CASGQSGANVLTF. The CDR3 region has the DNA TGTGCTAGTGGACAGTCTGGGGCCAACGTCCTGACTTTC.

This sequence joins TRBV4-1 and TRBJ2-3; 16 positions agree with TRBD2. From germline, CDR1 is MGHRA and CDR2 YSYEKL. This CDR3 comprises 18 residues. The J segment lost 6 bases and the V segment lost 3 bases, leaving 9 bases of the junction unmatched. CDR3 in amino acids: CASSQRTGTSGGADTQYF. DNA of the CDR3: TGCGCCAGCAGCCAGCGGACCGGGACTAGCGGGGGGGCCGATACGCAGTATTTT.

The chain is built from TRBV5-4 and TRBJ1-3, with 7 bases lining up with TRBD1. Trimming at V came to 4 bases and at J to 2 bases, leaving 3 bases not matched to a gene. CDR1 is SGHNT, CDR2 YYREEE, per germline (reference sequence). The CDR3 consists of 14 residues. Here the CDR3 reads CASSVQGAGNTIYF. CDR3 coding DNA: TGTGCCAGCAGCGTGCAGGGGGCTGGAAACACCATATATTTT.

The chain carries TRBV28 and TRBJ1-2; possible D gene TRBD1, 6 bases. V was cut by 4 bases and J by 3 bases, with 9 bases left in between. This CDR3 is 13 amino acids long. The V gene's germline CDR1 is MDHEN and CDR2 SYDVKM. The CDR3 DNA is TGTGCCAGCAGTTCCGGACAGTACTATGGCTACACCTTC. Encoded protein: CASSSGQYYGYTF.

This clone was observed a single time. The DNA of the CDR3 is TGTGCCAGCAGTTACCCGACAGGGACCGTAGGGGAGACCCAGTACTTC. Residues: CASSYPTGTVGETQYF. V gene TRBV6-6 combines with J gene TRBJ2-5; 7 bases map to TRBD1. Germline V gives CDR1 MNHNY, CDR2 SVGAGI (reference sequence). The V and J ends lost 2 bases and 5 bases, in that order; junction bases with no gene match: 11. This CDR3 is 16 amino acids long.

The chain employs TRBV2 and TRBJ2-1; the match to TRBD2 covers 7 bases. J gave up 7 bases and V 10 bases, and 10 bases lay outside the gene matches. Germline values: CDR1 SNHLY, CDR2 FYNNEI. CDR3 length: 13 residues. In DNA form, the CDR3 reads TGTGCCATCCGGGGGGAAGGGCCTAATGAGCAGTTCTTC. Residues: CAIRGEGPNEQFF. Looking up the rest from reference TRBV2 and TRBJ2-1 gives the full variable domain: EPEVTQTPSHQVTQMGQEVILRCVPISNHLYFYWYRQILGQKVEFLVSFYNNEISEKSEIFDDQFSVERPDGSNFTLKIRSTKLEDSAMYFCAIRGEGPNEQFFGPGTRLTVL.

The chain employs TRBV6-5 and TRBJ2-7; possible D gene TRBD2, 5 bases. Germline V lookup: CDR1 MNHEY, CDR2 SVGAGI. This CDR3 comprises 14 residues. The V end lost 6 bases, the J end lost 1 base, and 13 bases lay between the germline ends. The CDR3 nucleotides read TGTGCCAGCAGCTACAACCCGGGGTCCTACGAGCAGTACGTC. Its protein is CASSYNPGSYEQYV.

V is TRBV19 and J is TRBJ2-1; 13 nucleotides match TRBD2. Trimming cost V 11 bases and J 4 bases; bases outside gene matches: 8. Germline V gene sequence: CDR1 LNHDA, CDR2 SQIVND (reference sequence). The CDR3 spans 15 residues. CDR3 DNA sequence: TGTGCCGTTGTGACTAGCGGGGGGCTATACAATGAGCAGTTCTTC. This sequence encodes CAVVTSGGLYNEQFF. Full variable domain (remainder filled in from reference TRBV19 and TRBJ2-1): DGGITQSPKYLFRKEGQNVTLSCEQNLNHDAMYWYRQDPGQGLRLIYYSQIVNDFQKGDIAEGYSVSREKKESFPLTVTSAQKNPTAFYLCAVVTSGGLYNEQFFGPGTRLTVL.

This chain links TRBV6-6 with TRBJ2-6, with D uncertain. The CDR3 totals 13 residues. In germline, CDR1 is MNHNY, CDR2 SVGAGI (reference sequence). Trimming stripped 7 bases from V and 4 bases from J, with 8 bases between. The DNA of the CDR3 is TGTGCCAGCAACGCCCTCGGGGCCAACGTCCTGACTTTC. Protein: CASNALGANVLTF.

This clone was seen a handful of times. The V gene is TRBV12-3 or TRBV12-4, the J gene TRBJ1-2; the D gene is possibly TRBD1 (6 bases). Trimming shortened V by 5 bases and J by 3 bases, and 7 bases separated the two germline ends. This CDR3 comprises 12 residues. The DNA for the CDR3 is TGTGCCAGCAGTACAGGGTACTATGGCTACACCTTC. Translation: CASSTGYYGYTF.

This clone was observed a few times. V gene TRBV6-6 combines with J gene TRBJ2-1; D is unresolved. Germline V CDR1 and CDR2: MNHNY, SVGAGI (reference sequence). V was trimmed by 6 bases and J by 10 bases, leaving 22 bases between them. This CDR3 spans 15 amino acids. The CDR3 nucleotides are TGTGCCAGCAGGGAAAGTGGGCAGGCCGGATCCGAGCAGTTCTTC. Translating gives CASRESGQAGSEQFF.

The V gene is TRBV19, the J gene TRBJ2-2, with D hard to call. The length of the CDR3 is 13 residues. V lost 5 bases, J lost 3 bases, and 7 bases lay in between. Per germline, CDR1 LNHDA and CDR2 SQIVND (reference sequence). The CDR3 nucleotides read TGTGCCAGTAGTCAGATCGACACCGGGGAGCTGTTTTTT. Its translation: CASSQIDTGELFF. Full variable domain (remainder filled in from reference TRBV19 and TRBJ2-2): DGGITQSPKYLFRKEGQNVTLSCEQNLNHDAMYWYRQDPGQGLRLIYYSQIVNDFQKGDIAEGYSVSREKKESFPLTVTSAQKNPTAFYLCASSQIDTGELFFGEGSRLTVL.

V and J are TRBV4-3 and TRBJ2-5, with D perhaps matching TRBD1 (5 bases). Germline assignment: CDR1 LGHNA and CDR2 YSLEER. Trimming pared 5 bases from V and 4 bases from J, leaving 11 bases between. This CDR3 is built from 13 residues. DNA of the CDR3: TGCGCCAGCAGCTCCACAGGCGCAGAGACCCAGTACTTC. Its translation: CASSSTGAETQYF.

The chain is built from TRBV7-3 and TRBJ1-1; tentative D call: TRBD1 (5 bases). This CDR3 has 13 amino acids. V was pared by 5 bases and J by 1 base, with 8 bases between. CDR1 and CDR2 (germline): SGHTA, FQGTGA. DNA of the CDR3: TGTGCCAGCAGCGTGGGGCGGAACACTGAAGCTTTCTTT. It codes for CASSVGRNTEAFF.

V usage is TRBV3-1 (or the pseudogene TRBV3-2) and J usage is TRBJ1-1, with D maybe TRBD1 (5 bases). CDR1 LGHDT and CDR2 YNNKEL come from the germline V gene (reference sequence). V was shortened by 3 bases and J by 4 bases, with 18 bases between the two germline ends. The CDR3 is 16 residues long. As DNA, the CDR3 is TGTGCCAGCAGCCATGGAGGGACGGGCTCCGGCACTGAAGCTTTCTTT. Encoded protein: CASSHGGTGSGTEAFF.

V gene TRBV9 combines with J gene TRBJ1-4; tentative D call: TRBD1 (6 bases). The CDR3 sequence is 15 residues long. Germline loops: CDR1 SGDLS, CDR2 YYNGEE. The V end lost 0 bases, the J end lost 8 bases, and 14 bases lay between the germline ends. The CDR3 nucleotides read TGTGCCAGCAGCGTAGGGGGGCACGGTTGGGAAAAACTGTTTTTT. This encodes CASSVGGHGWEKLFF.

This clone was observed a few times. The V and J genes are TRBV5-6 and TRBJ1-6; D gene ambiguous. Trimming pared 3 bases from V and 7 bases from J, leaving 11 bases between. The CDR3 covers 14 residues. Germline assignment: CDR1 SGHDT and CDR2 YYEEEE. CDR3 sequence (DNA): TGTGCCAGCAGCTCCAAGGTTAGCAATTCACCCCTCCACTTT. As protein: CASSSKVSNSPLHF.

The chain couples TRBV7-8 to TRBJ1-1, with 9 positions matching TRBD1. The CDR3 runs 17 residues. Germline CDR1 is SGHVS and CDR2 is FQNEAQ. Trimming cost V 4 bases and J 2 bases; bases outside gene matches: 11. This chain's CDR3 is CASSSTGGSLTNTEAFF. Written as DNA, the CDR3 is TGTGCCAGCAGCTCCACAGGGGGCTCTTTAACTAACACTGAAGCTTTCTTT.